The clone carrying this TCR beta chain was seen a few times. Its target is unknown. Trimming stripped 6 bases from V and 4 bases from J, with 13 bases between. The CDR3 sequence is 14 residues long. Per the germline V gene, CDR1 is SGHVS and CDR2 is FNYEAQ. TCRdb reprocessed the reads with MiXCR, giving one entry per CDR3 protein. The sample lists about 310,000 distinct CDR3 sequences, 20% to 30% occurring once. The data derive from a study of T cell repertoires in cytomegalovirus infection. Whole-study findings and limits: Of the TCR beta families, the public ones yielded a cumulative frequency that identified carriers of CMV plus the relevant HLA.

The sample in question was cultured PBMCs, obtained from culture after CMV antigen stimulation. The receptor's source is a human donor in good health (CMV status not recorded). Some clones in this sample may be carry-over from other donors' samples. The rearrangement uses TRBV7-6 and TRBJ1-3; D is ambiguous. CDR3 in DNA: TGTGCCAGCAGGACTGGTCCCTCAGGAAACACCATATATTTT. Its translation is CASRTGPSGNTIYF.